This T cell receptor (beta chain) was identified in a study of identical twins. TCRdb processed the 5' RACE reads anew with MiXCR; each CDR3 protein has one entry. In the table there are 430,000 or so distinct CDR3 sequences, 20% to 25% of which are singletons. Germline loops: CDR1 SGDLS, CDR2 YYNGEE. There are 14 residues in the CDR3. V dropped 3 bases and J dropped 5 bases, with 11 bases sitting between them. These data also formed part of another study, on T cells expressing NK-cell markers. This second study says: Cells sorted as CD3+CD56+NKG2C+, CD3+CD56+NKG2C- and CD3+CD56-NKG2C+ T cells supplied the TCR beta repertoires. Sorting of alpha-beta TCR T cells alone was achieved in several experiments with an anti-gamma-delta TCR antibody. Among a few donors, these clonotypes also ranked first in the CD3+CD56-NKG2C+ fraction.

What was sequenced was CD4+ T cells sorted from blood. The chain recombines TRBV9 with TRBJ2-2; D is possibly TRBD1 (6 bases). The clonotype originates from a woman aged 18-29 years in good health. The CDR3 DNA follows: TGTGCCAGCAGCGCGATACAGGGAACCGGGGAGCTGTTTTTT. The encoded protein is CASSAIQGTGELFF. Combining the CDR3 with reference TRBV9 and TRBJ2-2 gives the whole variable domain DSGVTQTPKHLITATGQRVTLRCSPRSGDLSVYWYQQSLDQGLQFLIQYYNGEERAKGNILERFSAQQFPDLHSELNLSSLELGDSALYFCASSAIQGTGELFFGEGSRLTVL.